This entry concerns a single T cell receptor (beta chain). The data belong to a study of cytomegalovirus exposure and HLA in healthy donors. Although they were nominally healthy when sampled, donors likely had unrecorded immune exposures. V was shortened by 3 bases and J by 3 bases, with 12 bases between the two germline ends. The CDR3 loop spans 16 amino acids. Germline CDR1 and CDR2: MDHEN and SYDVKM. The PCR employed 60 Vbeta primers together with 13 Jbeta primers. Authors' data handling: An analysis that came later counted 80 million or so unique TCR beta chains, 9 million to 12 million shared. Sequenced by immunoSEQ multiplex PCR; TCRdb stores in-frame clones only, minus some. V and J calls and clone size are copied from that table; D and trimming were computed from the DNA. The sample features some 130,000 clones, with under 2% in its top ten.

Material for sequencing was PBMCs. J is TRBJ1-6 and V is TRBV28; D unclear. The TCR was taken from a woman aged 35 to 49 in good health and CMV-seronegative. Here the CDR3 reads CASSLLGGNYNSPLHF. The CDR3 DNA follows: TGTGCCAGCAGTTTGCTAGGAGGGAACTATAATTCACCCCTCCACTTT.